The text below deals with one T cell receptor (beta chain). V was trimmed by 3 bases and J by 5 bases, leaving 10 bases between them. The CDR3 sequence is 14 residues long. Germline V gene sequence: CDR1 SGHVS, CDR2 FNYEAQ. This sample is part of a study of neurological immune-mediated disorders. The time point: technical triplicate 3. The cDNA came from 5'RACE with 10-nucleotide random UMIs. Every sequencing run generated in excess of 170 million TCR-beta sequences. These sequences covered 15-18 subjects. TCRdb recomputed calls from the 5' RACE reads with MiXCR, one row per CDR3 protein. The data contain tens of thousands of distinct CDR3 sequences, roughly 21% of them singletons.

The source of this sequence is a man aged 60-69 years with HTLV-1-associated myelopathy (HAM/TSP). The chain couples TRBV7-6 to TRBJ1-4; a weak D match, TRBD1 (6 bases). The sample comprised PBMCs. This CDR3 reads CASSFGQINEKLFF. CDR3 bases: TGTGCCAGCAGCTTCGGACAGATAAATGAAAAACTGTTTTTT.